This entry describes one T cell receptor (beta chain). This CDR3 has 12 amino acids. Trimming took off 0 bases at V and 5 bases at J, with 4 bases between the two ends. Germline CDR1 SGHDN, CDR2 FVKESK. The record originates from a study of CD8 T cells in Susac syndrome. RNA totalling about 0.45 to 1 ug underwent reverse transcription with random hexamers. TCRdb called the immunoSEQ multiplex PCR reads again in MiXCR, with one record for every CDR3 protein. The table records just over 150,000 distinct CDR3 sequences, about 95% of them present only once. The T cells that were sequenced for TCR beta were CD8+ and CD4+ cells from blood.

This sequence joins TRBV14 and TRBJ2-5; D call uncertain. The receptor was isolated from a human donor with multiple sclerosis. Sequenced sample: CD8+ T cells from PBMCs. CDR3 in amino acids: CASSQESETQYF. In nucleotides, the CDR3 is TGTGCCAGCAGCCAAGAGTCCGAGACCCAGTACTTC.